The source of this T cell receptor beta chain is a study of T-cell memory formation after mild COVID-19. Overall study results and limits: Some clones that responded turned up in pre-infection memory, which suggests that cross-reactive memory joined in. The main location of contracting CD4+ clones was CM and EM, and that of contracting CD8+ clones was EMRA. The study found balanced CD4/CD8 in clones contracting day 15 to 85 and a CD4+ lean in later expanders.

The length of the CDR3 is 15 residues. V was trimmed by 5 bases and J by 4 bases, leaving 17 bases between them. Germline V gene sequence: CDR1 SGHAT, CDR2 FQNNGV. The authors produced TCR alpha and TCR beta cDNA libraries with sample barcodes and UMIs by 5'RACE using constant-segment primers. TCRdb itself ran the 5' RACE reads through MiXCR, one entry per CDR3 protein. Among 400,000 to 450,000 distinct CDR3 sequences, approximately 18% were seen once, and the ten largest hold roughly 21%. As concerns this clonotype: The antigen is unknown.

Sequenced material: PBMCs or a T cell subset sorted from them (not recorded which). This receptor was identified in a man younger than 35 who had mild COVID-19 (a few samples of this study predate the infection). Cell type and time point are not known. The genes are TRBV11-2 and TRBJ2-5, with D perhaps matching TRBD2 (5 bases). The CDR3 bases are TGTGCCAGCAGCCCAGGTCGGCGAGAGGGAGAGACCCAGTACTTC. Its protein is CASSPGRREGETQYF.